These 6 T cell receptor beta chains were all obtained from the same sample, sequenced in a study of blood T cell repertoires in COVID-19. Some clones are missing from TCRdb's copy, which holds only in-frame ones; the method was immunoSEQ multiplex PCR. The sample includes over 110,000 clones, about 86% of them seen just once. Input material: peripheral blood. Every receptor here comes from a human donor in a cohort sampled during active COVID-19.

This sequence joins TRBV5-1 and TRBJ2-3; the match to TRBD2 covers 8 bases. Looked up from germline, CDR1 is SGHRS and CDR2 is YFSETQ. The V segment lost 4 bases and the J segment 2 bases; nucleotides outside the gene matches: 9. This CDR3 contains 16 residues. The CDR3 loop reads CASSIGLAFFTDTQYF. The CDR3 bases are TGCGCCAGCAGCATCGGACTAGCATTTTTCACAGATACGCAGTATTTT. Variable domain in full (rest from reference TRBV5-1 and TRBJ2-3): KAGVTQTPRYLIKTRGQQVTLSCSPISGHRSVSWYQQTPGQGLQFLFEYFSETQRNKGNFPGRFSGRQFSNSRSEMNVSTLELGDSALYLCASSIGLAFFTDTQYFGPGTRLTVL.

This rearrangement joins TRBV2 to TRBJ1-4; 8 nucleotides align to TRBD1. This CDR3 has 15 amino acids. Germline CDR1 SNHLY, CDR2 FYNNEI. V was pared by 7 bases and J by 3 bases, with 7 bases of the junction left unmatched. The CDR3 coding sequence is TGTGCCAGCAAACCTCAGGGGGCTCCTAATGAAAAACTGTTTTTT. Amino acid sequence: CASKPQGAPNEKLFF.

The genes are TRBV9 and TRBJ2-3, with TRBD2 identical over 9 bases. Germline CDR1 SGDLS, CDR2 YYNGEE. V lost 2 bases, J lost 6 bases, and 7 bases stayed unmatched. The CDR3 totals 15 residues. The CDR3 DNA sequence: TGTGCCAGCAGCGTTGAGGGGCGGGAGGGGGATACGCAGTATTTT. Its protein product is CASSVEGREGDTQYF.

The V gene is TRBV18, the J gene TRBJ2-1; TRBD1 agrees at 7 bases. Germline-derived CDR1 and CDR2 are KGHSH and LQKENI. The CDR3 runs to 16 residues. The J segment lost 5 bases and the V segment lost 2 bases, leaving 9 bases of the junction unmatched. CDR3 nucleotides: TGTGCCAGCTCACCAACCGGGACAGCGAAAAACAATGAGCAGTTCTTC. Protein: CASSPTGTAKNNEQFF.

This chain joins TRBV6-5 and TRBJ2-7, with 10 bases matching TRBD1. The trim removed 6 bases at V and 6 bases at J, leaving 11 bases unmatched. This CDR3 contains 15 residues. Per the germline V gene, CDR1 is MNHEY and CDR2 is SVGAGI. As DNA, the CDR3 is TGTGCCAGCAGGCGTTCCGGGACAGGGGATCGCGAGCAGTACTTC. Its translation is CASRRSGTGDREQYF.

The chain links TRBV7-9 to TRBJ1-1; D might be TRBD1 (5 bases). V dropped 3 bases and J dropped 7 bases, with 12 bases sitting between them. The germline gives CDR1 SEHNR, CDR2 FQNEAQ (reference sequence). This CDR3 has 13 residues. The DNA for the CDR3 is TGTGCCAGCAGCTTGCCAGGGTTCCGTGAAGCTTTCTTT. Its translation: CASSLPGFREAFF.